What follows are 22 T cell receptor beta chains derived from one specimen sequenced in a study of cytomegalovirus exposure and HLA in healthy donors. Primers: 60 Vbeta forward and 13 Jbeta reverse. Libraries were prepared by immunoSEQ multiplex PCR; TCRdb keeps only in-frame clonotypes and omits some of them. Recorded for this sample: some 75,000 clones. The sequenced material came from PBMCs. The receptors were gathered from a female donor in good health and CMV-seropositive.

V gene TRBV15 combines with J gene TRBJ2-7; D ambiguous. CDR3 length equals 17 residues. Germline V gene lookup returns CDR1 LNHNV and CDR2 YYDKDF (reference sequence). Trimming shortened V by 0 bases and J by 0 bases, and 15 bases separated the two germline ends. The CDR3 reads CATSRDIGSTFSYEQYF. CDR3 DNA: TGTGCCACCAGCAGAGATATCGGTTCGACTTTCTCCTACGAGCAGTACTTC.

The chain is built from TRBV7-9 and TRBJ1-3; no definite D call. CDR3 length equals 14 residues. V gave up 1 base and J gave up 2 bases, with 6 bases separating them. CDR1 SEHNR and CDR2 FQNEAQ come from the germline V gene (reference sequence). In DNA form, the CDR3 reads TGTGCCAGCAGCTTAGTATCAGCTGGAAACACCATATATTTT. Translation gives CASSLVSAGNTIYF.

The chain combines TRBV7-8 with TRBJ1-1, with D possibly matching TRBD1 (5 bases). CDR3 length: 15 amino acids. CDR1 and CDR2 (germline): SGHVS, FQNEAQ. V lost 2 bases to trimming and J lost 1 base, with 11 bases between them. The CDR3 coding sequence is TGTGCCAGCAGCTTATACCGGACAAAGAACACTGAAGCTTTCTTT. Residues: CASSLYRTKNTEAFF.

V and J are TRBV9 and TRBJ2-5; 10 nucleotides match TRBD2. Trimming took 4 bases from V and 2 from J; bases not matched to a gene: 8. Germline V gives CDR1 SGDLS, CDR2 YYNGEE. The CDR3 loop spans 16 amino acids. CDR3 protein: CASSPRRTSGQETQYF. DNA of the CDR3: TGTGCCAGCAGCCCGCGGAGGACTAGCGGTCAAGAGACCCAGTACTTC.

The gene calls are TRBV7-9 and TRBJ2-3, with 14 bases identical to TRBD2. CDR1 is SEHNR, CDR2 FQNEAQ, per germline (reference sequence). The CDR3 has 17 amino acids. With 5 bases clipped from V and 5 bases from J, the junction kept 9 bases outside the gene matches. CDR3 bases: TGTGCCAGCAGCGTAGGGACTAGCGGGAGAGGGGGAGATACGCAGTATTTT. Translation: CASSVGTSGRGGDTQYF.

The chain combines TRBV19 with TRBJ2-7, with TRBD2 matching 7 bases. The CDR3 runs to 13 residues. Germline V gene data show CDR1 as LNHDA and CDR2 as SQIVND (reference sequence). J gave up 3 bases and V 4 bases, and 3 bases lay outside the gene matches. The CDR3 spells CASSTRTSYEQYF. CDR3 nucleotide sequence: TGTGCCAGTAGTACCCGGACTAGCTACGAGCAGTACTTC.

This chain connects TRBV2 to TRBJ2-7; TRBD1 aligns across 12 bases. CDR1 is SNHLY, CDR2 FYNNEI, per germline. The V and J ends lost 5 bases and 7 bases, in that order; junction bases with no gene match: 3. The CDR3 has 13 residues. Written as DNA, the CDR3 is TGTGCCAGCAGTCGGGACAGGGGGCTTGAGCAGTACTTC. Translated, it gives CASSRDRGLEQYF.

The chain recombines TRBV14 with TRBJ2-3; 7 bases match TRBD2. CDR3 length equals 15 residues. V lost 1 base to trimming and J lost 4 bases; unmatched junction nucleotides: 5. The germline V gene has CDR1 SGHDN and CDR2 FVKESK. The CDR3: CASSQVGGGSDTQYF. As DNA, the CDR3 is TGTGCCAGCAGCCAAGTCGGCGGGGGTTCAGATACGCAGTATTTT.

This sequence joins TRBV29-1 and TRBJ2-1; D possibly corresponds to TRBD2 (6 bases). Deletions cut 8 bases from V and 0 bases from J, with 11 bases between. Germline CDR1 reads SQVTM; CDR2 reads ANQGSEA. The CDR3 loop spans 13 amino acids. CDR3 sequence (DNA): TGCAGCTCGTTAGCGGACTCCTACAATGAGCAGTTCTTC. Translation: CSSLADSYNEQFF.

CDR3 protein: CASSSHGVFYGYTF. The CDR3 DNA reads as TGTGCCAGCAGTTCCCACGGGGTGTTCTATGGCTACACCTTC. This chain links TRBV27 with TRBJ1-2; no reliable D call. Germline lookup yields CDR1 MNHEY and CDR2 SMNVEV (reference sequence). V lost 4 bases and J 4 bases, leaving 13 bases between the germline ends. The CDR3 runs 14 residues.

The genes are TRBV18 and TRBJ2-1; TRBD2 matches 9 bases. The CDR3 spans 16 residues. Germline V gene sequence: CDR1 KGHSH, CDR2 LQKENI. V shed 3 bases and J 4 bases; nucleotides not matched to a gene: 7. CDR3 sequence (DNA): TGTGCCAGCTCACCCCCGAGCGGGAGGCCTTACAATGAGCAGTTCTTC. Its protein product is CASSPPSGRPYNEQFF.

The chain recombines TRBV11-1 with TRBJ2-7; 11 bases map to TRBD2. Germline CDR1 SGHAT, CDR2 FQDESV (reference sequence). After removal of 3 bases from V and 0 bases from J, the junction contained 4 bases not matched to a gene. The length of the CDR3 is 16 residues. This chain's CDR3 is CASSFGLAGTSYEQYF. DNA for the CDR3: TGTGCCAGCAGCTTCGGACTAGCGGGTACCTCCTACGAGCAGTACTTC.

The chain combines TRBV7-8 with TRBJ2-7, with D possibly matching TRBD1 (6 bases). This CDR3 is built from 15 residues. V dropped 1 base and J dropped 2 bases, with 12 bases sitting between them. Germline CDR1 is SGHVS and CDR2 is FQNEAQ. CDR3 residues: CASSLEVTGAYEQYF. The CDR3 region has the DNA TGTGCCAGCAGCTTAGAGGTGACAGGAGCCTACGAGCAGTACTTC. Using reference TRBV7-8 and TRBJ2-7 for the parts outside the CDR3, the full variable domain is GAGVSQSPRYKVAKRGQDVALRCDPISGHVSLFWYQQALGQGPEFLTYFQNEAQLDKSGLPSDRFFAERPEGSVSTLKIQRTQQEDSAVYLCASSLEVTGAYEQYFGPGTRLTVT.

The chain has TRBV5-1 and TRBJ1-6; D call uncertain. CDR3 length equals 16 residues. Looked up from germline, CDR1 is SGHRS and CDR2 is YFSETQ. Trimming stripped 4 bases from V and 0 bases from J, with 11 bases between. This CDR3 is CASSPQAGSYNSPLHF. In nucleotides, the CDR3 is TGCGCCAGCAGCCCCCAGGCGGGCTCCTATAATTCACCCCTCCACTTT.

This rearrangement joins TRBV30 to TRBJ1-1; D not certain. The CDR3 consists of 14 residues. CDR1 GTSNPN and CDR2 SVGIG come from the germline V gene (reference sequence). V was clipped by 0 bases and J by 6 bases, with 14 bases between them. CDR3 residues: CAWSVGGSQPEAFF. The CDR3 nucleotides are TGTGCCTGGAGTGTGGGAGGGTCCCAGCCTGAAGCTTTCTTT.

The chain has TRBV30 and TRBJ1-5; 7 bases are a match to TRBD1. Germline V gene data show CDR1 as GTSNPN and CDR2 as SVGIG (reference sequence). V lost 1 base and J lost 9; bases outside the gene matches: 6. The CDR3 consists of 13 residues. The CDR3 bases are TGTGCCTGGAGTGCGGACAGGCAGGGGCCCCAGCATTTT. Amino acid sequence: CAWSADRQGPQHF.

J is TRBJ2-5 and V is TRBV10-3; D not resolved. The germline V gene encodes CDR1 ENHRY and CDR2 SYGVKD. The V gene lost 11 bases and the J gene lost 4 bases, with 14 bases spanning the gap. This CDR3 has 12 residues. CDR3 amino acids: CAATSSGETQYF. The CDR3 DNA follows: TGTGCCGCCACATCCTCGGGAGAGACCCAGTACTTC.

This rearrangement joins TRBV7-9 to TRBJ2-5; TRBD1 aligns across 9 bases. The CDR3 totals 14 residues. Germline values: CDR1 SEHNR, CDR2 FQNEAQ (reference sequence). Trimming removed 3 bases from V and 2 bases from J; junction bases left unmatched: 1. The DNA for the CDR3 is TGTGCCAGCAGCTTTGGACAGGGGCAAGAGACCCAGTACTTC. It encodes CASSFGQGQETQYF.

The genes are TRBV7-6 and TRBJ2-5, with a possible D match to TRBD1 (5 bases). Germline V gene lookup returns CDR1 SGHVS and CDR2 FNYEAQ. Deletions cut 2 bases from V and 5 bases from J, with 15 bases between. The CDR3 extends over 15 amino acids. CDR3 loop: CASSLSPGITETQYF. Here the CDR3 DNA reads TGTGCCAGCAGCTTATCTCCAGGGATCACGGAGACCCAGTACTTC.

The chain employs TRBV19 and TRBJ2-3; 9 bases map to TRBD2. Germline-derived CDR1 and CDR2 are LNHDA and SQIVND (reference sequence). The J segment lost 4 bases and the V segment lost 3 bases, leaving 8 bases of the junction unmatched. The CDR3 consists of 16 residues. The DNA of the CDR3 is TGTGCCAGTAGTATCCATAGCCGCGGGAGGGCAGATACGCAGTATTTT. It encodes CASSIHSRGRADTQYF.

CDR3 DNA: TGTGCCAGCAGCCAATTCCGGGGACTTGACAACTATGGCTACACCTTC. Encoded protein: CASSQFRGLDNYGYTF. The V call is TRBV11-2, the J call TRBJ1-2, with D possibly being TRBD1 (5 bases). CDR1 is SGHAT, CDR2 FQNNGV, per germline. The CDR3 is made up of 16 amino acids. The V end lost 5 bases, the J end lost 2 bases, and 18 bases lay between the germline ends.

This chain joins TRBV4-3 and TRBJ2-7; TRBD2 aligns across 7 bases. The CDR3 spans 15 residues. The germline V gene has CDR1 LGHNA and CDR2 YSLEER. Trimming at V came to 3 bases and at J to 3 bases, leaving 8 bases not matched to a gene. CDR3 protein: CASSQVRASGYEQYF. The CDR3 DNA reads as TGCGCCAGCAGCCAGGTCCGGGCTAGCGGCTACGAGCAGTACTTC.